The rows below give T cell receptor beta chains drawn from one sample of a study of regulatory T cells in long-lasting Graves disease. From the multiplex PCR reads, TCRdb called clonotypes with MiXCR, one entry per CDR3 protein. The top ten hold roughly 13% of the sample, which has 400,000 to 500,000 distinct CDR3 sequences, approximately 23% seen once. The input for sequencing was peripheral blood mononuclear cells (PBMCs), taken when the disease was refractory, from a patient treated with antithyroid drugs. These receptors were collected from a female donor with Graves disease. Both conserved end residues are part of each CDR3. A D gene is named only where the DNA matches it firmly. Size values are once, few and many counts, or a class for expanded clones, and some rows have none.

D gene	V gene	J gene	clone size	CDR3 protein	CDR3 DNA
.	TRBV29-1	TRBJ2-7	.	CSVELEGASYERYF	TGCAGCGTTGAATTGGAGGGGGCTTCCTACGAGCGGTACTTC
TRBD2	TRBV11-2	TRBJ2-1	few	CASSPSGGQYNEQFF	TGTGCCAGCAGCCCTAGCGGGGGCCAATACAATGAGCAGTTCTTC
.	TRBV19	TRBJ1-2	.	CASSILANLNYGYTF	TGTGCCAGTAGTATTTTGGCGAACCTTAACTATGGCTACACCTTC
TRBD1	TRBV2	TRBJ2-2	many	CASSAGDRELIGELFF	TGTGCCAGCTCCGCCGGGGACAGGGAATTAATCGGGGAGCTGTTTTTT
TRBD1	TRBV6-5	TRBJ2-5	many	CASGYSTGYQETQYF	TGTGCCAGCGGCTATTCGACAGGGTACCAAGAGACCCAGTACTTC
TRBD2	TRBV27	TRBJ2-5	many	CASRGLAGVQETQYF	TGTGCCAGCAGGGGACTAGCGGGGGTACAAGAGACCCAGTACTTC
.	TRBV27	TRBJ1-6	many	CASSLLVGSSPLHF	TGTGCCAGCAGTTTACTAGTGGGTAGTTCACCCCTCCACTTT
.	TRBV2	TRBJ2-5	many	CASSGGLRGETQYF	TGTGCCAGCAGTGGAGGATTGAGAGGGGAGACCCAGTACTTC
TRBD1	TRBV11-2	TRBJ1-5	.	CASSLDMTGSQPQHF	TGTGCCAGCAGCTTAGATATGACAGGGAGTCAGCCCCAGCATTTT
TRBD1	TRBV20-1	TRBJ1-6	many	CSARDPGQPNNSPLHF	TGCAGTGCTAGAGATCCGGGACAGCCTAATAATTCACCCCTCCACTTT
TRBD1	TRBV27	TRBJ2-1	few	CASSFGTGGNEQFF	TGTGCCAGCAGTTTTGGGACAGGGGGGAATGAGCAGTTCTTC
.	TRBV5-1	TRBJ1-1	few	CASSLAGAMNTEAFF	TGCGCCAGCAGCTTGGCCGGGGCCATGAACACTGAAGCTTTCTTT
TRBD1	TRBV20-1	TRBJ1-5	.	CSARDRGGQGGSNQPQHF	TGCAGTGCTAGAGATCGAGGGGGACAGGGGGGTAGCAATCAGCCCCAGCATTTT
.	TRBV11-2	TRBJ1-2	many	CASSLKGDGYGYTF	TGTGCCAGCAGCTTAAAGGGGGACGGCTATGGCTACACCTTC
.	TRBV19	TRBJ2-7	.	CASSSHDRGGGYEQYF	TGTGCCAGTAGTTCCCACGATCGGGGTGGAGGCTACGAGCAGTACTTC
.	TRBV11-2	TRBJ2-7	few	CASSPTAEVLSEQYF	TGTGCCAGCAGCCCAACGGCGGAGGTCCTCAGCGAGCAGTACTTC
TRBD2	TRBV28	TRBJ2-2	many	CASSPFSGGYTGELFF	TGTGCCAGCAGCCCCTTTAGCGGGGGGTACACCGGGGAGCTGTTTTTT
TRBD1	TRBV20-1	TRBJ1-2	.	CSAPAGGGSGYTF	TGCAGTGCGCCCGCAGGGGGGGGAAGTGGCTACACCTTC
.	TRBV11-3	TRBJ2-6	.	CASSQYTGSGANVLTF	TGTGCCAGCAGCCAATACACAGGGTCAGGGGCCAACGTCCTGACTTTC
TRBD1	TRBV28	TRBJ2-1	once	CASSITGASYNEQFF	TGTGCCAGCAGCATTACAGGGGCATCCTACAATGAGCAGTTCTTC
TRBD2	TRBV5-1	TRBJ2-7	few	CASSMTSGNTYEQYF	TGCGCCAGCAGCATGACTAGCGGCAACACCTACGAGCAGTACTTC
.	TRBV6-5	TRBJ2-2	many	CASSYLAVNTGELFF	TGTGCCAGCAGTTACTTAGCGGTGAACACCGGGGAGCTGTTTTTT
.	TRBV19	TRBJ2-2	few	CASSTRTGRDGELFF	TGTGCCAGTAGTACCCGGACAGGGAGGGACGGGGAGCTGTTTTTT
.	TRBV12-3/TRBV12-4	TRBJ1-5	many	CASSLGQHQPQHF	TGTGCCAGCAGTTTAGGGCAGCATCAGCCCCAGCATTTT
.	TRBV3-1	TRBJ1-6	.	CASSQNPVRSPLHF	TGTGCCAGCAGCCAAAATCCAGTTAGATCACCCCTCCACTTT
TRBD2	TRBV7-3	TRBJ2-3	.	CASSLMAGGPDTQYF	TGTGCCAGCAGCTTAATGGCGGGAGGGCCAGATACGCAGTATTTT
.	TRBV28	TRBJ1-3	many	CASSLFQQGTGNTIYF	TGTGCCAGCAGTTTATTTCAACAGGGAACAGGAAACACCATATATTTT
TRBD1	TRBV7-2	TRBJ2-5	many	CASSLTRGPQETQYF	TGTGCCAGCAGCTTAACCAGGGGGCCTCAAGAGACCCAGTACTTC
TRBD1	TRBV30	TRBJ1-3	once	CAWGQGQGGNTIYF	TGTGCCTGGGGGCAGGGACAGGGGGGCAACACCATATATTTT
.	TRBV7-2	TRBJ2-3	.	CASIPMASTDTQYF	TGTGCCAGCATTCCCATGGCTAGCACAGATACGCAGTATTTT
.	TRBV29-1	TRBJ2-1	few	CSVARSGIIANEQFF	TGCAGCGTTGCACGATCCGGGATCATTGCGAATGAGCAGTTCTTC
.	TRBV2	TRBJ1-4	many	CASSEVGPRSEKLFF	TGTGCCAGCAGTGAAGTAGGGCCAAGATCTGAAAAACTGTTTTTT